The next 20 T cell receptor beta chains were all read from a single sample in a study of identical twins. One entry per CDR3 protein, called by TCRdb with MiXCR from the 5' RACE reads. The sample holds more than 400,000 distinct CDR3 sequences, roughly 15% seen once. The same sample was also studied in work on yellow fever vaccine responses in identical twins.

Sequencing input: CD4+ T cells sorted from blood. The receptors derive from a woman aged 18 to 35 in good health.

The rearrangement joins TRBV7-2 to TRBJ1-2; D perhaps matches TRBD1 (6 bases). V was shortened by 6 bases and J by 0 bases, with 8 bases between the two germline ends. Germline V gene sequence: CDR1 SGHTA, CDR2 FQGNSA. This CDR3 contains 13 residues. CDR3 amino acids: CASSRGSNYGYTF. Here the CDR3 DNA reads TGTGCCAGCAGTAGGGGGTCTAACTATGGCTACACCTTC.

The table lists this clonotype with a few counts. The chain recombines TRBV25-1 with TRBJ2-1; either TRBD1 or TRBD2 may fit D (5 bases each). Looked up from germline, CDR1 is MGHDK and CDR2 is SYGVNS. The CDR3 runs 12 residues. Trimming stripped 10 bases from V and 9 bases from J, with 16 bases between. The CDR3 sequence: CATQRGAAEQFF. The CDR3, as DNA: TGTGCCACCCAGAGGGGAGCGGCTGAGCAGTTCTTC.

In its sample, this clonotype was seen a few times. The CDR3 reads CASSPGTVAQPQHF. In DNA form, the CDR3 reads TGTGCCAGCAGCCCCGGGACAGTCGCACAGCCCCAGCATTTT. The J gene is TRBJ1-5, the V gene TRBV3-1, with TRBD1 matching 7 bases. The CDR3 length is 14 residues. V lost 4 bases, J lost 7 bases, and 7 bases stayed unmatched. Germline CDR1 is LGHDT and CDR2 is YNNKEL (reference sequence). The whole variable domain, filled in from reference TRBV3-1 and TRBJ1-5, reads DTAVSQTPKYLVTQMGNDKSIKCEQNLGHDTMYWYKQDSKKFLKIMFSYNNKELIINETVPNRFSPKSPDKAHLNLHINSLELGDSAVYFCASSPGTVAQPQHFGDGTRLSIL.

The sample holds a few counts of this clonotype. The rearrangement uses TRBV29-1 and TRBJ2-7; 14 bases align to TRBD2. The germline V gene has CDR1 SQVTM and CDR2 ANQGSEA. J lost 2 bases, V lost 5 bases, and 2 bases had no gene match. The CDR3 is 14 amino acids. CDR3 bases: TGCAGCGTTAGACTAGCGGGAGGGCCCTACGAGCAGTACTTC. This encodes CSVRLAGGPYEQYF.

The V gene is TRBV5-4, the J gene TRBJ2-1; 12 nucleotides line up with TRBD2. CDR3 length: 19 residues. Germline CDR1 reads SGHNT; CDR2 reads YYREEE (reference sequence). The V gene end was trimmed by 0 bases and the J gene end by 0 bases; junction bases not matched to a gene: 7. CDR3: CASSLDPTSGRGSYNEQFF. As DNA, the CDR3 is TGTGCCAGCAGCTTGGACCCGACTAGCGGGAGAGGCTCCTACAATGAGCAGTTCTTC.

The CDR3 spells CASSQRPGTNSPLHF. In nucleotides, the CDR3 is TGTGCCAGCAGCCAACGGCCGGGGACTAATTCACCCCTCCACTTT. V is TRBV3-1 and J is TRBJ1-6; possibly TRBD1 for D (5 bases). V gave up 2 bases and J gave up 6 bases, with 11 bases separating them. The germline V gene has CDR1 LGHDT and CDR2 YNNKEL (reference sequence). This CDR3 contains 15 residues.

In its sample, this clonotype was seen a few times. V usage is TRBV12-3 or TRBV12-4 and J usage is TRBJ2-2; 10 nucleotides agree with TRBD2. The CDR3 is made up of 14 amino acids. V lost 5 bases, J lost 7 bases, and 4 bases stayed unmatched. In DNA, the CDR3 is TGTGCCAGCAGTCCGCTAGCGGGAGTCGGGGAGCTGTTTTTT. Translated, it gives CASSPLAGVGELFF.

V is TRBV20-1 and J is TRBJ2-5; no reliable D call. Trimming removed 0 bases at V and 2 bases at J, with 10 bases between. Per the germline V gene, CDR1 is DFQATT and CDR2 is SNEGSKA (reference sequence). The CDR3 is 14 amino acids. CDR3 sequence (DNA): TGCAGTGCTAGAGATATCGGGCGGCAAGAGACCCAGTACTTC. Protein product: CSARDIGRQETQYF.

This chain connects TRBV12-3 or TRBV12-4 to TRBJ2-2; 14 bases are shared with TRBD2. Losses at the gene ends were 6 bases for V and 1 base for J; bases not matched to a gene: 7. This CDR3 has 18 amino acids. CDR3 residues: CASSRGLAGGGNTGELFF. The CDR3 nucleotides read TGTGCCAGCAGCCGAGGACTAGCGGGAGGCGGGAACACCGGGGAGCTGTTTTTT.

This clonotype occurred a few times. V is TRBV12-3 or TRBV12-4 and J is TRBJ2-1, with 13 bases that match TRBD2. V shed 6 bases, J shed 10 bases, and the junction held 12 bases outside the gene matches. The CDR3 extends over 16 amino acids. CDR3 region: CASSPWTSGRRGEQFF. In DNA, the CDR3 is TGTGCCAGCAGCCCCTGGACTAGCGGGAGAAGGGGCGAGCAGTTCTTC.

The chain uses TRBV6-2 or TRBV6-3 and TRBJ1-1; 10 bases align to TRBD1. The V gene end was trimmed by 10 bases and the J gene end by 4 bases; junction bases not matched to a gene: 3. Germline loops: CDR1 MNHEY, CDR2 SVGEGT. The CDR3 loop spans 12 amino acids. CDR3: CATRTGGTEAFF. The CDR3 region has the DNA TGTGCCACCAGGACAGGGGGCACTGAAGCTTTCTTT.

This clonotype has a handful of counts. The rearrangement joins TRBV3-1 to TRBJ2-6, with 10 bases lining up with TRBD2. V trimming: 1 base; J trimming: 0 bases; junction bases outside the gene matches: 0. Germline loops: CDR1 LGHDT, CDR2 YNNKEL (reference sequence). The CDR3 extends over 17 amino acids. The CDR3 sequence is CASSQVAGGSGANVLTF. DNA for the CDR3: TGTGCCAGCAGCCAAGTAGCGGGGGGCTCTGGGGCCAACGTCCTGACTTTC. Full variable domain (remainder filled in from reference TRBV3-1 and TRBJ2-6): DTAVSQTPKYLVTQMGNDKSIKCEQNLGHDTMYWYKQDSKKFLKIMFSYNNKELIINETVPNRFSPKSPDKAHLNLHINSLELGDSAVYFCASSQVAGGSGANVLTFGAGSRLTVL.

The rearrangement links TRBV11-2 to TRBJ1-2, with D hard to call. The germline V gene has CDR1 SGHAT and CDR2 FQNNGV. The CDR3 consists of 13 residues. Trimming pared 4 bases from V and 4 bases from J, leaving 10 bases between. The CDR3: CASSSQASYGYTF. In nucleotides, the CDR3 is TGTGCCAGCAGCTCCCAGGCATCCTATGGCTACACCTTC.

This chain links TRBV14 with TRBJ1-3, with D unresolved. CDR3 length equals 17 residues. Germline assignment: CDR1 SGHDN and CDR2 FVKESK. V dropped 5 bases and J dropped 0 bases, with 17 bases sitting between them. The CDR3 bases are TGTGCCAGCAGCGCAAGTGTATTTAGCCTCTCTGGAAACACCATATATTTT. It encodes CASSASVFSLSGNTIYF.

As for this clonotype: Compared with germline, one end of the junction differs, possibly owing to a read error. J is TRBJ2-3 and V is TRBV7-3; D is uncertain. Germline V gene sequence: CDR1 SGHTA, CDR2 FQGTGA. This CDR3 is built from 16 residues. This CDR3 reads CVSSSNGLSSTDTQYF. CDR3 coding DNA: TGTGTCAGCAGCTCAAACGGGCTCTCTAGCACAGATACGCAGTATTTT.

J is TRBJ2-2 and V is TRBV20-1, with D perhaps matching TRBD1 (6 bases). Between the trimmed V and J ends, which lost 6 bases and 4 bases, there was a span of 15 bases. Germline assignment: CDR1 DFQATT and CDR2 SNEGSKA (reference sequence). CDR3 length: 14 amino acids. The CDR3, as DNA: TGCAGTGCACTGGACAGCCCAGGCACCGGGGAGCTGTTTTTT. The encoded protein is CSALDSPGTGELFF.

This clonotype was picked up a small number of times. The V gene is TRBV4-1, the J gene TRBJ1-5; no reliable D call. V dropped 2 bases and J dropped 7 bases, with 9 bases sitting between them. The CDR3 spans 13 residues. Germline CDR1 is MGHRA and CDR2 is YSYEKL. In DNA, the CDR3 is TGCGCCAGCAGCCAACGGGTGGACCAGCCCCAGCATTTT. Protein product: CASSQRVDQPQHF.

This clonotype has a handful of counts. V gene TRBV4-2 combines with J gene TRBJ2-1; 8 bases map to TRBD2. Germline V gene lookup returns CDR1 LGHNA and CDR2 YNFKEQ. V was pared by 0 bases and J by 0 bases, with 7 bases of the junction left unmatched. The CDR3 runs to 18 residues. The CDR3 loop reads CASSQEPSGGTSYNEQFF. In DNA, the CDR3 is TGTGCCAGCAGCCAAGAACCGAGCGGGGGCACCTCCTACAATGAGCAGTTCTTC.

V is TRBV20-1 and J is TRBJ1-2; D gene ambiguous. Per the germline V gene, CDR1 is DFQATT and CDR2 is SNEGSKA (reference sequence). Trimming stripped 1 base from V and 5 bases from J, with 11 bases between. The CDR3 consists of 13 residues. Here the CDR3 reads CSARAPGGYGYTF. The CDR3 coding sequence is TGCAGTGCTAGAGCGCCAGGTGGATATGGCTACACCTTC.

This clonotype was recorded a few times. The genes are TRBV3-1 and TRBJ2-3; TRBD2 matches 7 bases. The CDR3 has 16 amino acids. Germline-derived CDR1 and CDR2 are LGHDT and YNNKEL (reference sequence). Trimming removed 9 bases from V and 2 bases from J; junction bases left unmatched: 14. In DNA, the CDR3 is TGTGCCAGATACCAGTGGTGGGGGGGATACACAGATACGCAGTATTTT. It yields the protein CARYQWWGGYTDTQYF.